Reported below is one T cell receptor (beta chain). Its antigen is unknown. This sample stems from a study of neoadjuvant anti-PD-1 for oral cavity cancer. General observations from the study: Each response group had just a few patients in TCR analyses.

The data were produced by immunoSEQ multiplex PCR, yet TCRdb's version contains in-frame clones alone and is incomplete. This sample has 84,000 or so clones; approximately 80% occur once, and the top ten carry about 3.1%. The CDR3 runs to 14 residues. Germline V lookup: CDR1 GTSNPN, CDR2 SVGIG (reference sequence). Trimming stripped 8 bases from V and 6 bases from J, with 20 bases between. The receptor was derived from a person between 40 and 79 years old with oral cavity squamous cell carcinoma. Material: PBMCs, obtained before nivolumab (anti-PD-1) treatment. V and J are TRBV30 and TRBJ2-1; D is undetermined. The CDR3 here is CARRRAETPNEQFF. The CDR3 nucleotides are TGTGCCCGGCGCCGGGCGGAGACTCCCAATGAGCAGTTCTTC. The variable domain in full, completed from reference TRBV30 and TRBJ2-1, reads SQTIHQWPATLVQPVGSPLSLECTVEGTSNPNLYWYRQAAGRGLQLLFYSVGIGQISSEVPQNLSASRPQDRQFILSSKKLLLSDSGFYLCARRRAETPNEQFFGPGTRLTVL.